This T cell receptor beta chain was found in a study of T cell repertoires in cytomegalovirus infection. Background on the study: Well-studied HLA-B-restricted epitopes and recently identified HLA-C-restricted epitopes of CMV were both used in the study. Public TCR beta signatures provided an indication of both CMV infection and a matching HLA type. Study-level points and caveats: HLA-C-restricted TCR beta clonotypes specific for CMV led the ex vivo response.

This clonotype has only a few counts. As yet, its antigen is unknown. This CDR3 region has 17 residues. V trimming: 5 bases; J trimming: 5 bases; junction bases outside the gene matches: 10. MiXCR, applied by TCRdb to the reads, yields one record per CDR3 protein. The sample lists a few hundred thousand distinct CDR3 sequences, around 40% occurring once. The sequence was obtained from a human donor in good health (CMV status not recorded). Some clones in this sample may be carry-over from other donors' samples. The chain has TRBV12-3 or TRBV12-4 and TRBJ2-3, with 13 bases that match TRBD2. This sample comprised cultured PBMCs, obtained from culture after CMV antigen stimulation. CDR3 coding DNA: TGTGCCAGCAGTCGATACGTACTAGCGGGAGGGCAAGATACGCAGTATTTT. Translating gives CASSRYVLAGGQDTQYF.